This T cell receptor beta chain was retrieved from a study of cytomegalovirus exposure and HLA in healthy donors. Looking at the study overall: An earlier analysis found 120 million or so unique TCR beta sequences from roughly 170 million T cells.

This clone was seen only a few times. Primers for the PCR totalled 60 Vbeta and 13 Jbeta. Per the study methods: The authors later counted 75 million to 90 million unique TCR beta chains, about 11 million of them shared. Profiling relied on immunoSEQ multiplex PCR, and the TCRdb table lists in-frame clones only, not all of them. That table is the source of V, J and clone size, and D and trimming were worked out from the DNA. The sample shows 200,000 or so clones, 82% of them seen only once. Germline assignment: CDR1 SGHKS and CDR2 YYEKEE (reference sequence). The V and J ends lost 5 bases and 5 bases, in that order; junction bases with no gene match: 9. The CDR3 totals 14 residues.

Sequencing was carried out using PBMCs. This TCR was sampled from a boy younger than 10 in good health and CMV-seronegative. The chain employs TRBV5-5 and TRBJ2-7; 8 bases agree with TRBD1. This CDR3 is CASRRAGGRNEQYF. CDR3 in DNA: TGTGCCAGCAGAAGGGCAGGGGGCAGAAACGAGCAGTACTTC.